This TCR beta chain was sequenced during a study of CD8+ T cells in alopecia areata. Across the whole study: At a dose of 5 to 10 mg twice daily, oral tofacitinib was given to treated patients. Tofacitinib treatment spanned 6 to 18 months, with 6 months off drug afterward.

As the sequencing template, cDNA was produced by extracting RNA and reverse transcribing it. The method was immunoSEQ multiplex PCR; TCRdb's version includes in-frame clones alone and lacks a portion of them. The sample includes 200,000 to 250,000 clones, 50% to 70% of them seen just once. The TCR was taken from a human donor with alopecia areata. The source material was CD4+ T cells sorted from blood, sampled at week 0.

CDR3 bases: TGTGCCAGCAGCTTCAGAACTTCGTACGAGCAGTACTTC. Its protein is CASSFRTSYEQYF. V usage is TRBV5-6 and J usage is TRBJ2-7, with D unclear. The CDR3 totals 13 residues. The V end was cut by 2 bases, the J end by 4 bases, with 10 bases between. Germline-derived CDR1 and CDR2 are SGHDT and YYEEEE.